This T cell receptor (beta chain) emerged from a study of OX40 agonist ivuxolimab in advanced cancers. General notes on the study: Ivuxolimab was an agonistic, fully human IgG2 monoclonal antibody directed against OX40 (CD134), a costimulatory receptor. Intravenous ivuxolimab was administered to patients every 2 weeks at six dose levels: 0.01, 0.1, 0.3, 1.5, 3 and 10 mg/kg. Of the approximately 50 dose-escalation patients, hepatocellular carcinoma was present in 19, melanoma in approximately 15, renal cell carcinoma in 9 and head and neck cancer in 9. A male proportion of 82.7% and a mean age of about 60 years, ranging from 23 to 79, were recorded for the dose-escalation cohort. Prior anti-PD-1, anti-PD-L1 or anti-CTLA-4 therapy was permitted, and checkpoint inhibitors had been received by around 40% of dose-escalation patients. Partial responses occurred in three dose-escalation patients: two with cutaneous melanoma and one with hepatocellular carcinoma. Peripheral TCRbeta sequencing was intended to test whether TCR sequence diversity was altered and clonal T-cell expansion was caused by ivuxolimab. The paper covers the monotherapy dose-escalation part of the phase I ivuxolimab trial, which included N = 52 patients.

Results the study describes overall, beyond this receptor: In the 0.1-3.0 mg/kg groups, partial responders were among the patients with the lowest normalized peripheral clonal expansion, particularly in CD8+ T cells. After ivuxolimab, expanded clones were on average more numerous among CD8+ T cells than among CD4+ T cells. Low levels of normalized T-cell clonal expansion were also seen in some patients who did not respond. At doses from 0.1 to 3.0 mg/kg, clonal expansion was seen in both CD4+ and CD8+ blood T cells between baseline and week 6. Antigen specificity was not determined for the clonally expanded peripheral T cells.

Patients with a history of autoimmune disease or receiving systemic immunosuppression were excluded from the trial. Peripheral blood for TCR sequencing was collected from all dose cohorts at baseline, on cycle 4 day 1, and on cycle 7 day 1. Samples came from an open-label, multicenter, first-in-human phase I dose-escalation trial of ivuxolimab. Adults with locally advanced or metastatic melanoma, renal cell carcinoma, hepatocellular carcinoma or head and neck squamous cell carcinoma were enrolled in the trial. CD4+ and CD8+ T cells were sorted separately from peripheral blood before TCR sequencing. This clone was counted between two and nine times. Its antigen target is currently unknown. Within one base of it there is no much larger clone, and no base qualities were kept. In the germline V gene, CDR1 corresponds to SGHRS and CDR2 to YFSETQ. Trimming takes 1 base off V and 1 base off J; junction bases not matched to a gene: 2. The CDR3, cysteine through phenylalanine, is 15 amino acids long. Only the CDR3 portion is preserved as DNA: 45 bases, with reading frame beginning at the first base.

Genomic DNA was isolated from the sorted cells so that the TCRbeta CDR3 region could be sequenced. The immunoSEQ Assay was used for sequencing of TCRbeta CDR3 regions. Not all clones reach the TCRdb copy of this immuneACCESS table, which keeps in-frame sequences only. Checked studies attribute under half of the gap to unresolved V genes and leave the rest unexplained. Across this sample there are about 18,000 clones, with 65% to 85% seen only once. The ten most abundant clones make up 40% to 45% of the sample. Source: CD4+ or CD8+ T cells sorted from blood, taken in a trial of the OX40 agonist ivuxolimab. Recombination linked TRBV5-1 to TRBJ1-5, with 7 bases matching TRBD1. This receptor was taken from an adult with an advanced solid tumor such as melanoma, head and neck, liver or kidney cancer. For the CDR3, the sequence is CASSLTGVSNQPQHF. In nucleotide form, the sequence is TGCGCCAGCAGCTTGACAGGGGTAAGCAATCAGCCCCAGCATTTT.